This T cell receptor (beta chain) was captured by sequencing in a study of T-cell memory formation after mild COVID-19. Germline values: CDR1 MNHEY, CDR2 SVGEGT. The CDR3 has 12 amino acids. Trimming took off 6 bases at V and 6 bases at J, with 10 bases between the two ends. MiXCR, run by TCRdb on the 5' RACE reads, gives a single entry per CDR3 protein. The table has some 450,000 distinct CDR3 sequences, 20% seen once. This clonotype appeared a few times. What was sequenced was PBMCs or a T cell subset sorted from them (not recorded which). This receptor was obtained from an adult woman who had mild COVID-19 (a few samples of this study predate the infection). Cell type and time point are not known. The rearrangement joins TRBV6-2 or TRBV6-3 to TRBJ2-3; no clear D. The CDR3 bases are TGTGCCAGCAGCAATACAAAGGATACGCAGTATTTT. Translating it yields CASSNTKDTQYF.